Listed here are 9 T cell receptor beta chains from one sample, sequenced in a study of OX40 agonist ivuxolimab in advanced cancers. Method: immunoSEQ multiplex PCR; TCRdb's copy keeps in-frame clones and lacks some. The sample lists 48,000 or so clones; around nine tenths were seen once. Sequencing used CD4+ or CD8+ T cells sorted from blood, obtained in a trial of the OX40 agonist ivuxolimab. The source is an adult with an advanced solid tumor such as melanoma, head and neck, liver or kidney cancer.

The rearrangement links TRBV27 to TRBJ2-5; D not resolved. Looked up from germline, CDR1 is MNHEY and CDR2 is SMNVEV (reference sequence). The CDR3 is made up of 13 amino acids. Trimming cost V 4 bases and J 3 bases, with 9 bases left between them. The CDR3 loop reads CASSSTREETQYF. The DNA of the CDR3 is TGTGCCAGCAGTTCGACACGAGAAGAGACCCAGTACTTC.

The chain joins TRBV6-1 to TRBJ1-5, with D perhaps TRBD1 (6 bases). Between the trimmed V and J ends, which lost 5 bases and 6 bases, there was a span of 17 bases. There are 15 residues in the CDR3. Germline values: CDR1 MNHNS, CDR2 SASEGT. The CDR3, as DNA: TGTGCCAGCAGTTTACATCGACAGGTTGCTCAGCCCCAGCATTTT. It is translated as CASSLHRQVAQPQHF.

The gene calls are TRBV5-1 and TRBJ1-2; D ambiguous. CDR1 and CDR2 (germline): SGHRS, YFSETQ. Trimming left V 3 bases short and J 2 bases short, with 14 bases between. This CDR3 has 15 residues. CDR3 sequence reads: CASSWLGPTNYGYTF. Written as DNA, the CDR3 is TGCGCCAGCAGCTGGCTGGGCCCTACGAACTATGGCTACACCTTC.

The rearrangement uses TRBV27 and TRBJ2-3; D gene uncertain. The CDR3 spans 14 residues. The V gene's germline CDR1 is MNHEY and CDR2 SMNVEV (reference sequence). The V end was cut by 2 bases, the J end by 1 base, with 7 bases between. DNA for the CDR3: TGTGCCAGCAGTTTAAATCAGGGCACAGATACGCAGTATTTT. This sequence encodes CASSLNQGTDTQYF.

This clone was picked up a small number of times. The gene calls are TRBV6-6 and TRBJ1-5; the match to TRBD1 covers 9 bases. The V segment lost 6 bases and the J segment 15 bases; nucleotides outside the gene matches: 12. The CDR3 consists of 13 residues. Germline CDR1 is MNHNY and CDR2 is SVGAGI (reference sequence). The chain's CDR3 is CASRIGQGLWGHF. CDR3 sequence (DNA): TGTGCCAGCAGGATTGGACAGGGGCTTTGGGGGCATTTT.

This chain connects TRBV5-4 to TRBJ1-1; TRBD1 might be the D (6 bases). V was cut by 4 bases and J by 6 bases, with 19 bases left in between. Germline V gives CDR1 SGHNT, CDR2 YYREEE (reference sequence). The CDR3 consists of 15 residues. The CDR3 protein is CASSPTRHRDAEAFF. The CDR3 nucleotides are TGTGCCAGCAGCCCAACCAGACACAGGGACGCTGAAGCTTTCTTT.

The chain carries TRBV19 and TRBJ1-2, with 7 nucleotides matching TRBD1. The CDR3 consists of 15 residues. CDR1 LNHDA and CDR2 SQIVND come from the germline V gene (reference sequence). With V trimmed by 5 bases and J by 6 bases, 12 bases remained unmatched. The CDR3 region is CASSGGDRKKNGYTF. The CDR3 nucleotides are TGTGCCAGTAGTGGGGGGGACAGAAAAAAAAATGGCTACACCTTC.

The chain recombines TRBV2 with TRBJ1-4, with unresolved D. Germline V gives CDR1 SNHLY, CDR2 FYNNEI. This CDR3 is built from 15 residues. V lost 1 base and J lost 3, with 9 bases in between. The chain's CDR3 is CASSEEGRANEKLFF. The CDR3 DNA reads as TGTGCCAGCAGTGAAGAAGGGAGGGCTAATGAAAAACTGTTTTTT.

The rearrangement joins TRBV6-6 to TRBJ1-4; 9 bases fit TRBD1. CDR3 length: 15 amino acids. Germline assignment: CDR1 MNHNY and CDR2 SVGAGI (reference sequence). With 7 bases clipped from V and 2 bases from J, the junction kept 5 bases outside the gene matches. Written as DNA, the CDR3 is TGTGCCAGCACCCATACAGGGGGCACTAATGAAAAACTGTTTTTT. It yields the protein CASTHTGGTNEKLFF.